This TCR beta chain derives from a study of human T cells and chemical hapten exposure. Study results and limitations: Unchanged with DPC sensitization were TCRs above 1 in 1000 frequency.

Germline assignment: CDR1 SGHTA and CDR2 FQGNSA. The CDR3 runs to 14 residues. Trimming removed 5 bases from V and 5 bases from J; junction bases left unmatched: 6. TCRdb fed the RACE reads into MiXCR, producing one record per CDR3 protein. The data hold approximately 75,000 distinct CDR3 sequences, with around 8.8% observed a single time. This clonotype was seen a few times. Its antigen is currently unknown. As to time point: patch test 2, 6 weeks after DPC sensitization. Indicated treatment: therapeutic diphenylcyclopropenone sensitization with weekly scalp DPC. The J gene is TRBJ2-3, the V gene TRBV7-2; 8 nucleotides line up with TRBD2. Sequencing used whole blood, obtained in connection with sensitization to the hapten diphenylcyclopropenone (DPC). This TCR was recovered from a woman aged 45-60 years with alopecia areata. Some clones in this sample may be carry-over from other donors' samples. The CDR3 coding sequence is TGTGCCAGCAGCCTTAGCGGGGTCCGAGATACGCAGTATTTT. This encodes CASSLSGVRDTQYF.